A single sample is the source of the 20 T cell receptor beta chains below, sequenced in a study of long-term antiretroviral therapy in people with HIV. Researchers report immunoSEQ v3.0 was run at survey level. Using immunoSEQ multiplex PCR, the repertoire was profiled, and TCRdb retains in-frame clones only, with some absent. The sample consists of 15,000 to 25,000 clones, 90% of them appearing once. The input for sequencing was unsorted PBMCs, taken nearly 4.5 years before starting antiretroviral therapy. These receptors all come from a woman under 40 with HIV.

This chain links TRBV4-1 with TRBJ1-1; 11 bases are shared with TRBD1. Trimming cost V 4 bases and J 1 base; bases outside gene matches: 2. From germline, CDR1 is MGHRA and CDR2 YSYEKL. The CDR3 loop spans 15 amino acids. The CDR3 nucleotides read TGCGCCAGCAGCCGAGGACAGGGGGCGAACACTGAAGCTTTCTTT. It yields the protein CASSRGQGANTEAFF.

The CDR3 coding sequence is TGTGCCAGCAGCCCGTGGCGCGGGGGGGCCGGTTCCTACAATGAGCAGTTCTTC. Its translation: CASSPWRGGAGSYNEQFF. The chain employs TRBV27 and TRBJ2-1; 9 nucleotides align to TRBD2. The CDR3 is 18 residues long. Germline CDR1 is MNHEY and CDR2 is SMNVEV (reference sequence). With V trimmed by 6 bases and J by 1 base, 13 bases remained unmatched.

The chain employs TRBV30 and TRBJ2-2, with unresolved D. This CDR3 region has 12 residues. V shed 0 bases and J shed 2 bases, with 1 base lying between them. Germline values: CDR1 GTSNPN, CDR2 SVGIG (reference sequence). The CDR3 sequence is CAWSVNTGELFF. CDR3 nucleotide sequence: TGTGCCTGGAGTGTAAACACCGGGGAGCTGTTTTTT. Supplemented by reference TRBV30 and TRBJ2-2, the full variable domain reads SQTIHQWPATLVQPVGSPLSLECTVEGTSNPNLYWYRQAAGRGLQLLFYSVGIGQISSEVPQNLSASRPQDRQFILSSKKLLLSDSGFYLCAWSVNTGELFFGEGSRLTVL.

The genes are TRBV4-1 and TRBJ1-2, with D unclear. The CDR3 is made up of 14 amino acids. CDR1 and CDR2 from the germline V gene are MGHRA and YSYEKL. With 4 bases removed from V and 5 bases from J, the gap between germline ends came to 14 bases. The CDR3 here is CASSLSFLDYGYTF. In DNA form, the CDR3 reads TGCGCCAGCAGCCTCAGCTTCCTCGATTATGGCTACACCTTC.

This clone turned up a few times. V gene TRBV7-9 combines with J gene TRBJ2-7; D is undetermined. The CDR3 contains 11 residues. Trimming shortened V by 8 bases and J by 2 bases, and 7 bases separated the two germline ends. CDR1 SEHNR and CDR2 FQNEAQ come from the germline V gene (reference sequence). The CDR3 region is CASGITYEQYF. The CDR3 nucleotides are TGTGCCAGCGGAATCACCTACGAGCAGTACTTC.

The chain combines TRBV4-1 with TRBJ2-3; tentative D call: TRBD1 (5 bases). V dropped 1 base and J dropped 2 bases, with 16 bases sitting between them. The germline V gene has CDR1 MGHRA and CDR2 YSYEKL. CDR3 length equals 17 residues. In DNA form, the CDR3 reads TGCGCCAGCAGCCAAGTACCCACCGACAGCTACACAGATACGCAGTATTTT. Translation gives CASSQVPTDSYTDTQYF.

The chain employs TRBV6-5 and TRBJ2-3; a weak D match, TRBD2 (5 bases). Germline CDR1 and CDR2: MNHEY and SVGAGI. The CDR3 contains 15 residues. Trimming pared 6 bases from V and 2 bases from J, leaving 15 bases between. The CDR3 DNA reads TGTGCCAGCAGACGGCTAGCTCTTACCACAGATACGCAGTATTTT. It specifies CASRRLALTTDTQYF.

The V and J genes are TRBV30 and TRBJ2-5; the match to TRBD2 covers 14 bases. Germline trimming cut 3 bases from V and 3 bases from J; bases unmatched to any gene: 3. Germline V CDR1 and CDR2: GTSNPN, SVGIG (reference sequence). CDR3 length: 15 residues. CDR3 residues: CAWSRGLAGEETQYF. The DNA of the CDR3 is TGTGCCTGGAGCCGGGGACTAGCGGGGGAAGAGACCCAGTACTTC.

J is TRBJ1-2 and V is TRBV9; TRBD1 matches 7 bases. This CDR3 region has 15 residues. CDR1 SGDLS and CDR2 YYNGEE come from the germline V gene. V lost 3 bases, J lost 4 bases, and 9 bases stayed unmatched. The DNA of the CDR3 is TGTGCCAGCAGCGGCCACAGACAGGGATCCTATGGCTACACCTTC. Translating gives CASSGHRQGSYGYTF.

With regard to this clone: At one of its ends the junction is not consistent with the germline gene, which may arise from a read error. Here the CDR3 reads CASREDGGAEQYF. In DNA, the CDR3 is TGTGCCAGCAGGGAAGACGGAGGGGCTGAGCAGTACTTC. V gene TRBV2 combines with J gene TRBJ2-7; weak D call: TRBD2 (6 bases). In germline, CDR1 is SNHLY, CDR2 FYNNEI. This CDR3 contains 13 residues.

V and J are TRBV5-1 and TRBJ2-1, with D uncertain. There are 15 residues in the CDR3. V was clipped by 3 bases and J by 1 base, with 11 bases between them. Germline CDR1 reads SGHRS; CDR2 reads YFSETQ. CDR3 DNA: TGCGCCAGCAGCTCAACGACGTCGTCCTACAATGAGCAGTTCTTC. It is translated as CASSSTTSSYNEQFF.

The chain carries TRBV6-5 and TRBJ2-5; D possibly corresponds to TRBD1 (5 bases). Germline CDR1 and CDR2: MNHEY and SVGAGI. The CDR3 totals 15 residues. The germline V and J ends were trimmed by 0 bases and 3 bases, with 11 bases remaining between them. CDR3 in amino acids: CASSYSRDVKETQYF. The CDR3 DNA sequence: TGTGCCAGCAGTTACTCCAGGGATGTGAAAGAGACCCAGTACTTC.

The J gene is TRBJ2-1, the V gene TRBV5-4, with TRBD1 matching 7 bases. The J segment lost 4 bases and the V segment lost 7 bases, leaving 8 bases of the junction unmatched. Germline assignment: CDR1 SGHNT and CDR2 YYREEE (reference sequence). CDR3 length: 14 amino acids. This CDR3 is CASGTGVGYNEQFF. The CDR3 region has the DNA TGTGCCAGCGGAACAGGGGTTGGGTACAATGAGCAGTTCTTC.

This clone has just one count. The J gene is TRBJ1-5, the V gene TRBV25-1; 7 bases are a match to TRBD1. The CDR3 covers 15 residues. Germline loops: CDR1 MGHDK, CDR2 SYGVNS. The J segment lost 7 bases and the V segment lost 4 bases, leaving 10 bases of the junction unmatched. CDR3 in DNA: TGTGCCAGCAGTGGGGCAGGGGGAGGGGAACAGCCCCAGCATTTT. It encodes CASSGAGGGEQPQHF. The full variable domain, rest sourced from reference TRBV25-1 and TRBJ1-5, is EADIYQTPRYLVIGTGKKITLECSQTMGHDKMYWYQQDPGMELHLIHYSYGVNSTEKGDLSSESTVSRIRTEHFPLTLESARPSHTSQYLCASSGAGGGEQPQHFGDGTRLSIL.

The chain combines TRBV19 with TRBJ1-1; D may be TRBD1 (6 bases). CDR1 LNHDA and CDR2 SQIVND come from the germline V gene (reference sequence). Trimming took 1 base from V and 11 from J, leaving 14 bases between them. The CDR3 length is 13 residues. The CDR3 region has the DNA TGTGCCAGTAGTATAGGTACAGGGCGATGGGCTTTCTTT. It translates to CASSIGTGRWAFF.

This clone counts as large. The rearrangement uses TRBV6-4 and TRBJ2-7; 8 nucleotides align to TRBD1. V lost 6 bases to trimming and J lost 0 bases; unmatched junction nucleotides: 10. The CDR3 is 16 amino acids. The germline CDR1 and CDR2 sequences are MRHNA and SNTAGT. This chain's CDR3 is CASRSLGTGSSYEQYF. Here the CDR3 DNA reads TGTGCCAGCAGGTCCCTGGGGACAGGCAGCTCCTACGAGCAGTACTTC.

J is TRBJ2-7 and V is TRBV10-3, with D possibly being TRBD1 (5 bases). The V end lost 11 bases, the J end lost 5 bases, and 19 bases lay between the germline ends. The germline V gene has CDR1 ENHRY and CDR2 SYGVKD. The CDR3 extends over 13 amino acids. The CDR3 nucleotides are TGTGCCGTCAACCAGGGCCGTGACCACGAGCAGTACTTC. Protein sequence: CAVNQGRDHEQYF.

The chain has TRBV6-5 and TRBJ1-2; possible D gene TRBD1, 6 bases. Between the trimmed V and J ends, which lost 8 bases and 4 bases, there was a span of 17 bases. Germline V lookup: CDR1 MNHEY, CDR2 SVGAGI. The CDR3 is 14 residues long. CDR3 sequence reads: CASLTSGTLYGYTF. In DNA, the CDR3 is TGTGCCAGCCTAACCTCCGGGACACTCTATGGCTACACCTTC.

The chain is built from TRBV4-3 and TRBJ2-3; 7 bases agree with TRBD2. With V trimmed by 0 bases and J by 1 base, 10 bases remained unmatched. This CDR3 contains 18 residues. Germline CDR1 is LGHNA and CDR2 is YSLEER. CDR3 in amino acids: CASSQDITGGRGTDTQYF. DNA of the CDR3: TGCGCCAGCAGCCAAGATATTACAGGAGGGAGGGGCACAGATACGCAGTATTTT.

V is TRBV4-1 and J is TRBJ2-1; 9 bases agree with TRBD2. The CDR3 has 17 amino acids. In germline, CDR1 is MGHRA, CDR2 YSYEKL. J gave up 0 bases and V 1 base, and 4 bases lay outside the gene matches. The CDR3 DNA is TGCGCCAGCAGCCAAGGCGGGGGGGGAAGCTCCTACAATGAGCAGTTCTTC. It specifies CASSQGGGGSSYNEQFF.